This T cell receptor (beta chain) was captured by sequencing in a study of blood T cell repertoires in COVID-19. Authors' processing steps: Amplified reference gene primers provided the basis for estimating nucleated cell counts. TCRdb's table, derived via immunoSEQ multiplex PCR, lists solely in-frame clones and lacks some. V, J and clone size are those of that table, while D and trimming were read from the DNA. There are about 200,000 clones in the sample; 88% occur only once, and under 2% lies in the top ten. The sample taken for sequencing was peripheral blood. The TCR comes from a man between 18 and 29 years old with active or convalescent COVID-19.

The CDR3 nucleotides are TGTGCCAGCAGCCCCGACGCTTTAGCGCGATCCTACAATGAGCAGTTCTTC. Amino acids: CASSPDALARSYNEQFF. J is TRBJ2-1 and V is TRBV5-4; D perhaps matches TRBD2 (5 bases). The CDR3 sequence is 17 residues long. V was clipped by 4 bases and J by 1 base, with 18 bases between them. Germline V gives CDR1 SGHNT, CDR2 YYREEE (reference sequence).